The entry below describes one T cell receptor (beta chain). The antigen it binds to is not known. This entry comes from a study of monozygotic twins with inflammatory bowel disease (dated by TCRdb to the late 2010s). About the investigation overall: The complete study included some 28 monozygotic twin pairs: 19 IBD-discordant Danish pairs and nine German pairs, of which four were IBD-concordant and five were IBD-discordant. The search for disease-associated traits relied mainly on comparing, within discordant pairs, IBD patients with their genetically identical healthy co-twins. Each individual had, on average, about 151 000 unique TCRalpha sequences and 181 000 unique TCRbeta sequences available for analysis. Summary of the overall study and its limitations: A decrease in TCRbeta repertoire diversity, as measured by inverse Simpson index, was observed in IBD patients compared with their healthy co-twins. IBD patients shared fewer clonotypes with other individuals than healthy twins did, most markedly in patients showing signs of disease activity. The results gave no support for a single strong signal or clonotype linked to IBD. Differing immunosuppressive treatments among patients may have added background noise and inter-individual variability to the repertoires. The analysis was unable to tell apart different T cell subtypes. Repertoire similarity did not differ between concordant and discordant twins, possibly due to limited statistical power.

Library preparation employed 5' RACE. The input for every TCR library was roughly 3,300 ng of total RNA. For each sample, cDNA synthesis was carried out in eight separate reactions using SMARTScribe reverse transcriptase. During cDNA synthesis, template switching introduced unique molecular identifiers that contained a 6-nucleotide sample barcode. TCRalpha and TCRbeta cDNA was amplified in two nested PCRs of approximately 17 and 9 cycles, and bead purification was carried out after each PCR. Before amplification, the cDNA was both treated with uracil DNA-glycosylase and purified with the QIAquick PCR purification kit. In the second PCR, Illumina TruSeq-compatible adapters and sample-specific barcodes were added. Library quality and concentration were checked on TapeStation and Qubit, and libraries were pooled at 4.5 to 5.5 ng each. Sequencing of the pooled libraries was done on an Illumina HiSeq2500 single-index Rapid Run using custom sequencing primers and 2 x 100 bp reads. Turning to the authors' computational methods: MiGEC version 1.2.6 was used for UMI-based consensus assembly, which corrected PCR and sequencing errors. MiXCR version 2.1.1 was used for V(D)J alignment, clonotype assembly and CDR3 extraction. To normalise gene usage, clonotype sharing and MAIT/NKT TCR abundance, the analysis used the top 1000, 10 000 and 20 000 clonotypes per sample. After downsampling to 27 000 UMIs, diversity was calculated as the inverse Simpson index using the vegan R package. Paired Mann-Whitney U tests were applied to discordant twin pairs, with Benjamini-Hochberg correction for multiple testing. TCRdb reprocessed the raw reads; every CDR3 protein sequence is a single record, and DNA is not supplied. The V and J calls shown here were made by TCRdb, not taken from the authors' results. The table held for this sample gives 350,000 to 400,000 distinct CDR3 sequences. The top ten hold approximately 2.8% of the sample.

From each donor, an approximately 2.3 ml peripheral blood sample was collected into PAXgene tubes and kept at -80 degrees C. Total RNA was isolated from whole blood with the PAXgene blood miRNA kit on an automated QIAcube, without T cell sorting. Peripheral blood from monozygotic twin pairs who were concordant or discordant for inflammatory bowel disease underwent deep TCRalpha and TCRbeta repertoire profiling using unique molecular barcoding. Smoking habits were recorded for all twin pairs, with individuals classified as current, former or never smokers. The CDR3 runs 17 residues from the cysteine to the phenylalanine. The entry carries no DNA sequence.

Sequenced material: blood. The rearrangement combines TRBV23-1 with TRBJ2-2; the D gene TCRdb calls, TRBD1, cannot be checked with no DNA. TRBV23-1 is treated as an ORF (open reading frame) with a function not yet certain. This clonotype originated in a human donor with ulcerative colitis or Crohn's disease, or a healthy co-twin of an affected twin (not recorded which). The CDR3 in this case is CASSQSLLTGGTGELFF.